This TCR beta chain was profiled in a study of blood T cell repertoires in COVID-19. The wider study: PBMCs, B-cell-depleted T cells, or T cells provided the cDNA or gDNA that made up the material.

Germline V gives CDR1 SGHAT, CDR2 FQNNGV. V was shortened by 0 bases and J by 4 bases, with 22 bases between the two germline ends. This CDR3 is 19 amino acids long. Per the study methods: It was from reference gene primer amplification that nucleated cell counts were estimated. Profiling relied on immunoSEQ multiplex PCR, and the TCRdb table lists in-frame clones only, not all of them. That table furnishes V, J and clone size, whereas the DNA furnished D and trimming. The profile covers 150,000 to 200,000 clones, with 88% appearing a single time and roughly 6% taken by the ten largest. The TCR was taken from a man in his forties with active or convalescent COVID-19. The rearrangement uses TRBV11-2 and TRBJ1-3, with D tentatively TRBD1 (5 bases). The sequenced sample consisted of peripheral blood. The CDR3 coding sequence is TGTGCCAGCAGCTTAGATCTCGTCACTGGAGCAGGGCTCGGAAACACCATATATTTT. It specifies CASSLDLVTGAGLGNTIYF.